The 23 T cell receptor beta chains in this list originate from one sample, sequenced in a study of blood T cells in healthy people across ages. Sample-barcoded 5' priming and a J-beta primer mix drove a second PCR of roughly 6 to 12 cycles. TCRdb fed the 5' RACE reads into MiXCR, producing one record per CDR3 protein. The sample shows fewer than 750,000 distinct CDR3 sequences, about 45% of them seen only once. Sequencing was performed on blood. These receptors originate from a man aged 80 or over in good health.

Remarks on this clonotype: The junction shows a germline mismatch at one end, possibly a read error. This chain connects TRBV4-3 to TRBJ1-2, with TRBD1 matching over 7 bases. CDR1 and CDR2 (germline): LGHNA, YSLEER. There are 15 residues in the CDR3. The CDR3 region is CTSSQDRRGREGYTF. CDR3 in DNA: TGCACCAGCAGCCAAGATCGAAGGGGGCGCGAGGGCTACACCTTC.

This clonotype was picked up a small number of times. V gene TRBV20-1 combines with J gene TRBJ2-5; D is unclear. This CDR3 is 12 amino acids long. V was shortened by 3 bases and J by 5 bases, with 10 bases between the two germline ends. Germline values: CDR1 DFQATT, CDR2 SNEGSKA (reference sequence). The CDR3 coding sequence is TGCAGTGCTAGTGACTCTACGGAGACCCAGTACTTC. It is translated as CSASDSTETQYF.

This chain joins TRBV20-1 and TRBJ2-4, with D unclear. The CDR3 length is 11 residues. Germline CDR1 reads DFQATT; CDR2 reads SNEGSKA (reference sequence). CDR3 nucleotide sequence: TGCAGCGGCAGAGCCAAAAACATTCAGTACTTC. Protein sequence: CSGRAKNIQYF.

This sequence joins TRBV7-2 and TRBJ2-7, with D possibly matching TRBD2 (5 bases). Germline V gives CDR1 SGHTA, CDR2 FQGNSA. V shed 5 bases and J shed 4 bases, with 12 bases lying between them. The CDR3 runs to 13 residues. CDR3 bases: TGTGCCAGCAGCCGCTCCGGGGTATACGAGCAGTACTTC. Protein product: CASSRSGVYEQYF.

This clonotype was seen a few times. This sequence joins TRBV7-6 and TRBJ2-7; D is possibly TRBD2 (6 bases). V dropped 0 bases and J dropped 5 bases, with 8 bases sitting between them. CDR1 and CDR2 (germline): SGHVS, FNYEAQ. The CDR3 covers 13 residues. CDR3 in DNA: TGTGCCAGCAGCTTAGCGTCGGGGGACGAGCAGTACTTC. This codes for CASSLASGDEQYF.

V usage is TRBV6-6 and J usage is TRBJ2-7, with D possibly TRBD1 on 5 matching bases. CDR1 is MNHNY, CDR2 SVGAGI, per germline (reference sequence). V shed 0 bases and J shed 2 bases, with 14 bases lying between them. CDR3 length: 16 amino acids. The CDR3 nucleotides are TGTGCCAGCAGTTACTCGGTAGACAGTCCAACCTACGAGCAGTACTTC. Its translation is CASSYSVDSPTYEQYF.

This rearrangement joins TRBV6-5 to TRBJ1-6; a possible D gene is TRBD1 (5 bases). Germline CDR1 and CDR2: MNHEY and SVGAGI. This CDR3 comprises 19 residues. Between the trimmed V and J ends, which lost 4 bases and 2 bases, there was a span of 21 bases. This CDR3 is CASSSSGGGLSPYNSPLHF. The DNA for the CDR3 is TGTGCCAGCAGTTCTAGCGGTGGGGGGTTAAGCCCCTATAATTCACCCCTCCACTTT.

This chain links TRBV9 with TRBJ2-1; 7 positions match TRBD2. CDR1 is SGDLS, CDR2 YYNGEE, per germline. This CDR3 is built from 15 residues. Trimming cost V 4 bases and J 9 bases; bases outside gene matches: 13. CDR3 DNA: TGTGCCAGCAGCTCGAGCGGGAACGCTCTTGTTGAGCAGTTCTTC. Translated, it gives CASSSSGNALVEQFF.

V gene TRBV14 combines with J gene TRBJ2-1; TRBD2 is a possible D gene (6 bases). The length of the CDR3 is 16 residues. V lost 0 bases to trimming and J lost 7 bases, with 16 bases between them. CDR1 and CDR2 (germline): SGHDN, FVKESK. The CDR3 DNA reads as TGTGCCAGCAGCCAAGACGGAGGGCCCCTGGGGAATGAGCAGTTCTTC. This sequence encodes CASSQDGGPLGNEQFF.

The chain employs TRBV20-1 and TRBJ2-1, with unresolved D. The germline V and J ends were trimmed by 6 bases and 11 bases, with 17 bases remaining between them. The CDR3 extends over 12 amino acids. CDR1 is DFQATT, CDR2 SNEGSKA, per germline (reference sequence). Here the CDR3 reads CSARRDFGKQFF. CDR3 coding DNA: TGCAGTGCCCGCCGTGACTTCGGTAAGCAGTTCTTC.

The chain has TRBV18 and TRBJ2-1, with 10 bases fitting TRBD2. This CDR3 contains 17 residues. V shed 0 bases and J 9 bases; nucleotides not matched to a gene: 11. Germline-derived CDR1 and CDR2 are KGHSH and LQKENI. The CDR3 DNA sequence: TGTGCCAGCTCACCACCGGCTAGCGGGAGAGTCGCCGGTGAGCAGTTCTTC. This translates into CASSPPASGRVAGEQFF. Using reference TRBV18 and TRBJ2-1 for the parts outside the CDR3, the full variable domain is NAGVMQNPRHLVRRRGQEARLRCSPMKGHSHVYWYRQLPEEGLKFMVYLQKENIIDESGMPKERFSAEFPKEGPSILRIQQVVRGDSAAYFCASSPPASGRVAGEQFFGPGTRLTVL.

The J gene is TRBJ2-5, the V gene TRBV6-2 or TRBV6-3; maybe TRBD2 (5 bases). The CDR3 is 16 amino acids. Germline V gene lookup returns CDR1 MNHEY and CDR2 SVGEGT. V dropped 6 bases and J dropped 11 bases, with 28 bases sitting between them. CDR3 region: CASRDGERLLLNEQYF. The CDR3 DNA reads as TGTGCCAGCAGAGACGGGGAGCGGTTGCTTCTCAATGAGCAGTACTTC.

CDR3 residues: CASSLDPTRTDTQYF. In nucleotides, the CDR3 is TGTGCCAGCAGCTTGGACCCGACCCGCACAGATACGCAGTATTTT. The V gene is TRBV7-2, the J gene TRBJ2-3; D is unresolved. CDR3 size: 15 residues. With 3 bases removed from V and 1 base from J, the gap between germline ends came to 11 bases. Germline V gene sequence: CDR1 SGHTA, CDR2 FQGNSA.

This chain links TRBV4-2 with TRBJ2-7; TRBD2 matches at 9 bases. The germline gives CDR1 LGHNA, CDR2 YNFKEQ. V lost 4 bases, J lost 4 bases, and 5 bases stayed unmatched. This CDR3 is 14 amino acids long. CDR3 in amino acids: CASSPEAGGYEQYF. DNA for the CDR3: TGTGCCAGCAGCCCCGAAGCGGGAGGTTACGAGCAGTACTTC.

Of note for this clonotype: This clone may be a read error of a much larger clone one base away. The J gene is TRBJ2-6, the V gene TRBV4-3, with a possible D match to TRBD1 (5 bases). This CDR3 is 15 amino acids long. The germline CDR1 and CDR2 sequences are LGHNA and YSLEER. The CDR3 nucleotides are TGCGCCAGCAGCCACGACATCTCTGGGGCCAACGCCCTGACTTTC. It translates to CASSHDISGANALTF.

V gene TRBV20-1 combines with J gene TRBJ1-2; D gene unclear. This CDR3 spans 12 amino acids. Looked up from germline, CDR1 is DFQATT and CDR2 is SNEGSKA (reference sequence). Trimming stripped 5 bases from V and 7 bases from J, with 14 bases between. CDR3 DNA sequence: TGCAGTGCTCCCCGCGGTTCAGCTGGCTACACCTTC. It specifies CSAPRGSAGYTF.

V usage is TRBV6-2 or TRBV6-3 and J usage is TRBJ2-1, with D tentatively TRBD2 (5 bases). Per germline, CDR1 MNHEY and CDR2 SVGEGT. CDR3 length equals 16 residues. V lost 5 bases to trimming and J lost 7 bases, with 21 bases between them. CDR3 residues: CASSPMGHGSGNEQFF. DNA for the CDR3: TGTGCCAGCAGTCCTATGGGCCATGGGTCGGGGAATGAGCAGTTCTTC.

This clonotype was seen repeatedly, ten times or more. The V and J genes are TRBV6-6 and TRBJ2-7, with D unclear. CDR3 size: 14 residues. Germline-derived CDR1 and CDR2 are MNHNY and SVGAGI (reference sequence). Trimming left V 0 bases short and J 2 bases short, with 8 bases between. The DNA for the CDR3 is TGTGCCAGCAGTTACTCGGCAGCAGCCTACGAGCAGTACTTC. Its protein product is CASSYSAAAYEQYF.

The chain has TRBV5-5 and TRBJ1-2, with D unresolved. V was clipped by 4 bases and J by 7 bases, with 14 bases between them. CDR3 length equals 13 residues. Germline values: CDR1 SGHKS, CDR2 YYEKEE (reference sequence). The CDR3 sequence is CASSQDRESGYTF. CDR3 nucleotides: TGTGCCAGCAGCCAAGATAGGGAAAGTGGCTACACCTTC.

The chain is built from TRBV29-1 and TRBJ2-7; D is perhaps TRBD2 (5 bases). Germline CDR1 is SQVTM and CDR2 is ANQGSEA. The ends were cut back, 4 bases at V and 6 bases at J, with 10 bases in the middle. The CDR3 covers 11 residues. CDR3 sequence: CSVGEGGEQYF. The CDR3 nucleotides are TGCAGCGTTGGTGAGGGTGGCGAGCAGTACTTC.

The chain joins TRBV4-3 to TRBJ2-5; no clear D gene. The J call may be wrong; the DNA end is better matched by TRBJ2-7. This CDR3 spans 15 amino acids. CDR1 is LGHNA, CDR2 YSLEER, per germline. In nucleotides, the CDR3 is TGCGCCAGCAGCCAAGGAAGAGGCGGTTTCAGCGAGCAGTACTTC. Protein: CASSQGRGGFSEQYF.

About this clonotype itself: The junction and the germline gene differ at one end; a read error may be behind it. The rearrangement uses TRBV7-9 and TRBJ1-1, with 7 bases identical to TRBD1. This CDR3 spans 14 amino acids. The germline CDR1 and CDR2 sequences are SEHNR and FQNEAQ (reference sequence). The CDR3 loop is CASGLVGTDTEAFF. The CDR3 region has the DNA TGTGCCAGCGGCTTAGTAGGGACAGACACTGAAGCTTTCTTT.

This clonotype was seen more than once but under ten times. The chain carries TRBV6-2 or TRBV6-3 and TRBJ2-6, with no clear D. This CDR3 contains 17 residues. CDR1 and CDR2 (germline): MNHEY, SVGEGT. V lost 5 bases and J lost 0, with 14 bases in between. The CDR3 spells CASSRGSTSSGANVLTF. Written as DNA, the CDR3 is TGTGCCAGCAGTAGAGGATCCACCTCCTCTGGGGCCAACGTCCTGACTTTC.